A single sample gave rise to the 20 T cell receptor beta chains below, sequenced in a study of preoperative IRX-2 immunotherapy in early breast cancer. This sample's treatment: preoperative locoregional IRX-2 cytokine immunotherapy. The table came from immunoSEQ multiplex PCR; TCRdb's copy has only in-frame clones and leaves some out. The table shows over 25,000 clones, with around 83% occurring only once. This material consisted of lymph node tissue, taken from a patient treated with IRX-2 immunotherapy. The receptors stem from a human donor with breast cancer.

The gene calls are TRBV11-3 and TRBJ2-1; a weak D match, TRBD2 (5 bases). CDR3 length: 15 residues. Germline V gene sequence: CDR1 SGHNT, CDR2 YENEEA. Trimming took 7 bases from V and 2 from J, leaving 15 bases between them. The CDR3 region is CASTLASLAYNEQFF. The CDR3 nucleotides are TGTGCCAGCACCCTCGCTAGCTTAGCCTACAATGAGCAGTTCTTC.

The rearrangement uses TRBV15 and TRBJ2-3; 8 bases align to TRBD2. Germline CDR1 is LNHNV and CDR2 is YYDKDF (reference sequence). There are 16 residues in the CDR3. The J segment lost 3 bases and the V segment lost 1 base, leaving 6 bases of the junction unmatched. The CDR3 loop reads CATSRGPGGPTDTQYF. The CDR3 region has the DNA TGTGCCACCAGCAGAGGACCGGGGGGGCCAACAGATACGCAGTATTTT.

The rearrangement links TRBV14 to TRBJ1-1; tentative D call: TRBD1 (5 bases). The germline CDR1 and CDR2 sequences are SGHDN and FVKESK. Deletions cut 2 bases from V and 1 base from J, with 23 bases between. CDR3 length: 19 residues. For the CDR3, the DNA is TGTGCCAGCAGCCAAAGGGACGGGAGATCCGGTTTTGGGAACACTGAAGCTTTCTTT. The encoded protein is CASSQRDGRSGFGNTEAFF.

The chain employs TRBV27 and TRBJ2-3; TRBD2 aligns across 12 bases. With V trimmed by 4 bases and J by 0 bases, 5 bases remained unmatched. The germline V gene encodes CDR1 MNHEY and CDR2 SMNVEV (reference sequence). This CDR3 spans 17 amino acids. The CDR3 protein is CASSSWGTSGSTDTQYF. The CDR3 nucleotides read TGTGCCAGCAGTTCCTGGGGGACTAGCGGGAGCACAGATACGCAGTATTTT.

The V call is TRBV19, the J call TRBJ2-1; the match to TRBD1 covers 12 bases. V dropped 8 bases and J dropped 4; count of bases not matched to a gene: 18. Germline lookup yields CDR1 LNHDA and CDR2 SQIVND (reference sequence). The CDR3 has 19 residues. This chain's CDR3 is CASAHSTTRDRGLYNEQFF. The CDR3 nucleotides read TGTGCCAGTGCCCACTCGACAACCCGGGACAGGGGGCTATACAATGAGCAGTTCTTC.

The V gene is TRBV6-8, the J gene TRBJ1-3; 8 bases map to TRBD1. This CDR3 spans 18 amino acids. Per the germline V gene, CDR1 is MNHGY and CDR2 is SAAAGT. After removal of 6 bases from V and 4 bases from J, the junction contained 17 bases not matched to a gene. CDR3 bases: TGTGCCAGCAGCGAAGACCGCCTCAGGGGGCGCTTCGGAAACACCATATATTTT. Translated, it gives CASSEDRLRGRFGNTIYF.

The V and J genes are TRBV6-8 and TRBJ2-2; D gene uncertain. This CDR3 is 14 amino acids long. The V gene's germline CDR1 is MNHGY and CDR2 SAAAGT. The V and J ends lost 0 bases and 6 bases respectively, with 8 bases between them. The CDR3 sequence is CASSYSGDAGELFF. The CDR3 bases are TGTGCCAGCAGTTACTCTGGGGATGCCGGGGAGCTGTTTTTT.

This chain connects TRBV5-1 to TRBJ2-2; perhaps TRBD2 as D (6 bases). The germline V and J ends were trimmed by 0 bases and 1 base, with 7 bases remaining between them. Looked up from germline, CDR1 is SGHRS and CDR2 is YFSETQ. This CDR3 spans 15 amino acids. CDR3 in DNA: TGCGCCAGCAGCTTGGCCGGGGGGAACACCGGGGAGCTGTTTTTT. Amino acids: CASSLAGGNTGELFF.

The chain is built from TRBV18 and TRBJ2-7; no reliable D call. Trimming took 2 bases from V and 2 from J, leaving 16 bases between them. Germline V gene data show CDR1 as KGHSH and CDR2 as LQKENI. This CDR3 has 16 residues. The CDR3 here is CASSPFAAATAYEQYF. The DNA of the CDR3 is TGTGCCAGCTCACCATTCGCGGCAGCCACAGCCTACGAGCAGTACTTC.

This clone was recorded a few times. The chain is built from TRBV28 and TRBJ1-4; D call uncertain. Germline values: CDR1 MDHEN, CDR2 SYDVKM. The CDR3 loop spans 12 amino acids. V lost 5 bases to trimming and J lost 3 bases, with 4 bases between them. CDR3 sequence: CASSGPNEKLFF. In DNA, the CDR3 is TGTGCCAGCAGTGGGCCTAATGAAAAACTGTTTTTT. Looking up the rest from reference TRBV28 and TRBJ1-4 gives the full variable domain: DVKVTQSSRYLVKRTGEKVFLECVQDMDHENMFWYRQDPGLGLRLIYFSYDVKMKEKGDIPEGYSVSREKKERFSLILESASTNQTSMYLCASSGPNEKLFFGSGTQLSVL.

This chain links TRBV14 with TRBJ2-1, with D tentatively TRBD1 or TRBD2 (5 bases each). CDR3 length: 15 residues. The germline CDR1 and CDR2 sequences are SGHDN and FVKESK. The V and J ends lost 4 bases and 4 bases respectively, with 14 bases between them. The CDR3 reads CASSPGAGSYNEQFF. DNA of the CDR3: TGTGCCAGCAGCCCCGGGGCTGGCTCTTACAATGAGCAGTTCTTC. Full variable domain (missing parts from reference TRBV14 and TRBJ2-1): EAGVTQFPSHSVIEKGQTVTLRCDPISGHDNLYWYRRVMGKEIKFLLHFVKESKQDESGMPNNRFLAERTGGTYSTLKVQPAELEDSGVYFCASSPGAGSYNEQFFGPGTRLTVL.

V usage is TRBV28 and J usage is TRBJ1-2; unclear D gene. CDR3 length: 13 amino acids. The ends were cut back, 3 bases at V and 3 bases at J, with 8 bases in the middle. CDR1 MDHEN and CDR2 SYDVKM come from the germline V gene. This chain's CDR3 is CASSFVGYYGYTF. The CDR3 bases are TGTGCCAGCAGTTTTGTGGGGTACTATGGCTACACCTTC.

The rearrangement joins TRBV18 to TRBJ2-2; 7 bases are a match to TRBD1. From germline, CDR1 is KGHSH and CDR2 LQKENI. The V gene end was trimmed by 5 bases and the J gene end by 2 bases; junction bases not matched to a gene: 8. The CDR3 consists of 16 residues. CDR3 sequence reads: CASSVVRDSNTGELFF. The CDR3 region has the DNA TGTGCCAGCTCAGTAGTCCGGGACAGCAACACCGGGGAGCTGTTTTTT.

The J gene is TRBJ1-6, the V gene TRBV6-8, with D perhaps matching TRBD1 (6 bases). CDR1 and CDR2 from the germline V gene are MNHGY and SAAAGT. This CDR3 is 13 amino acids long. V was trimmed by 5 bases and J by 6 bases, leaving 8 bases between them. This CDR3 reads CASSARGNSPLHF. In DNA, the CDR3 is TGTGCCAGCAGTGCCAGGGGTAATTCACCCCTCCACTTT.

The chain links TRBV18 to TRBJ2-3; D ambiguous. Between the trimmed V and J ends, which lost 1 base and 7 bases, there was a span of 15 bases. In germline, CDR1 is KGHSH, CDR2 LQKENI. The CDR3 is 15 residues long. In DNA, the CDR3 is TGTGCCAGCTCACCACAGGTCATTGATCCGAATACGCAGTATTTT. Translated: CASSPQVIDPNTQYF.

The chain has TRBV19 and TRBJ1-1, with D perhaps matching TRBD1 (6 bases). Germline CDR1 and CDR2: LNHDA and SQIVND (reference sequence). V lost 3 bases and J lost 5, with 16 bases in between. The CDR3 consists of 15 residues. The CDR3: CASSMEGGRSTEAFF. The CDR3 nucleotides are TGTGCCAGTAGTATGGAGGGGGGGAGGTCAACTGAAGCTTTCTTT.

The chain is built from TRBV7-4 and TRBJ2-1; no clear D gene. Per the germline V gene, CDR1 is SGHVT and CDR2 is SQSDAQ. The CDR3 loop spans 13 amino acids. Trimming shortened V by 3 bases and J by 7 bases, and 10 bases separated the two germline ends. CDR3 in amino acids: CASSFGHGNEQFF. CDR3 in DNA: TGTGCCAGCAGCTTTGGCCACGGGAATGAGCAGTTCTTC.

The V gene is TRBV6-8, the J gene TRBJ2-1; a possible D gene is TRBD2 (6 bases). Germline V lookup: CDR1 MNHGY, CDR2 SAAAGT. The CDR3 is 14 residues long. The V end lost 10 bases, the J end lost 6 bases, and 19 bases lay between the germline ends. The CDR3 sequence: CATSIGGTANEQFF. The CDR3 nucleotides read TGTGCCACCTCAATTGGGGGGACCGCCAATGAGCAGTTCTTC.

The chain carries TRBV6-7 and TRBJ1-5, with 9 bases fitting TRBD1. TRBV6-7 is reported as an ORF; its role is uncertain. V trimming: 6 bases; J trimming: 7 bases; junction bases outside the gene matches: 4. The CDR3 totals 13 residues. The CDR3 DNA reads TGTGCCAGCAGGGACAGGGGAGACCAGCCCCAGCATTTT. Translation gives CASRDRGDQPQHF.

To note about this clone: One base lacks a clear read or is ambiguous, giving the residue X. The chain couples TRBV28 to TRBJ1-2; tentative D call: TRBD1 (5 bases). CDR3 size: 12 residues. Germline CDR1 and CDR2: MDHEN and SYDVKM. CDR3 region: CXHEEGAYGYTF. The CDR3 coding sequence is TGTRCCCATGAGGAAGGGGCCTATGGCTACACCTTC.